The rows below give T cell receptor beta chains drawn from one sample of a study of STAT5B mutations in CD4+ large granular lymphocyte leukemia. Clones were read by immunoSEQ multiplex PCR, and TCRdb kept only the in-frame ones, dropping some. The table has 40,000 to 50,000 clones, 80% to 85% seen once. The sequenced sample was CD4+ T cells from blood buffy coats. The receptors were gathered from a human donor in good health. Both conserved end residues are part of each CDR3. Each record gives: CDR3 protein, J gene, V gene.

CDR3: CASRAENEQFF; J: TRBJ2-1; V: TRBV2
CDR3: CASSLGQLRETQYF; J: TRBJ2-5; V: TRBV7-9
CDR3: CASNSRNQETQYF; J: TRBJ2-5; V: TRBV6-1
CDR3: CASSFNPDRDVMNTEAFF; J: TRBJ1-1; V: TRBV7-2
CDR3: CASNRGNQETQYF; J: TRBJ2-5; V: TRBV19
CDR3: CASDVSSYNSPLHF; J: TRBJ1-6; V: TRBV30
CDR3: CASTPRGDFQETQYF; J: TRBJ2-5; V: TRBV7-2
CDR3: CSVESHSLNTEAFF; J: TRBJ1-1; V: TRBV29-1
CDR3: CASSQFRRGLAGYVDTGELFF; J: TRBJ2-2; V: TRBV4-1
CDR3: CASSLDPARSFSEAFF; J: TRBJ1-1; V: TRBV5-1
CDR3: CASSAAGYETQYF; J: TRBJ2-5; V: TRBV2
CDR3: CASSLKQGGNEKLFF; J: TRBJ1-4; V: TRBV5-6